This T cell receptor (beta chain) is drawn from a study of T-cell memory formation after mild COVID-19. Study results and caveats: Clones shrinking from day 15 to 85 showed even CD4/CD8 mixes; later expanders tilted CD4+. Memory sampled before infection contained some responding clones, suggesting cross-reactive memory joined.

This clonotype has just a few counts. What it binds is unknown. TCRdb reprocessed the 5' RACE reads via MiXCR and lists one record per CDR3 protein. The data hold roughly 99,000 distinct CDR3 sequences, with 13% to 15% observed a single time. CDR1 and CDR2 (germline): SEHNR, FQNEAQ (reference sequence). This CDR3 comprises 14 residues. J was trimmed by 2 bases and V by 3 bases; bases with no gene match: 4. V is TRBV7-9 and J is TRBJ2-7; TRBD2 agrees at 7 bases. The specimen was PBMCs or a T cell subset sorted from them (not recorded which). This TCR derives from a man between 18 and 35 years old who had mild COVID-19 (a few samples of this study predate the infection). Cell type and time point are not known. Written as DNA, the CDR3 is TGTGCCAGCAGCTTTTCGGGACTAACCTACGAGCAGTACTTC. Residues: CASSFSGLTYEQYF.